Listed here is a single T cell receptor beta chain. The antigen is not known. The entry originates in a study of OX40 agonist ivuxolimab in advanced cancers. Study summary: Checkpoint inhibitors had been given previously to 35% to 50% of patients.

Assay used: immunoSEQ multiplex PCR; TCRdb lists only in-frame clones, some missing. The sample holds 40,000 to 50,000 clones; 80% to 90% are singletons and the top ten take approximately 0.6%. With 5 bases removed from V and 15 bases from J, the gap between germline ends came to 17 bases. The CDR3 contains 12 residues. Germline V lookup: CDR1 SGHTA, CDR2 FQGNSA. Study-level points and caveats: CD8+ T cells (on average) carried more expanded clones than CD4+ T cells. The antigens recognized by the expanded peripheral T cells, that is their antigen specificity, were not determined. Clonal expansion from baseline to week 6 occurred in both CD4+ and CD8+ T cells.

This receptor was taken from an adult with an advanced solid tumor such as melanoma, head and neck, liver or kidney cancer. The sample in question was CD4+ or CD8+ T cells sorted from blood, obtained in a trial of the OX40 agonist ivuxolimab. The chain has TRBV7-2 and TRBJ2-1; D unresolved. DNA for the CDR3: TGTGCCAGCAGCCCCACGTCTAGTGTACCGTTCTTC. Amino acid sequence: CASSPTSSVPFF. Variable domain in full (rest from reference TRBV7-2 and TRBJ2-1): GAGVSQSPSNKVTEKGKDVELRCDPISGHTALYWYRQSLGQGLEFLIYFQGNSAPDKSGLPSDRFSAERTGGSVSTLTIQRTQQEDSAVYLCASSPTSSVPFFGPGTRLTVL.